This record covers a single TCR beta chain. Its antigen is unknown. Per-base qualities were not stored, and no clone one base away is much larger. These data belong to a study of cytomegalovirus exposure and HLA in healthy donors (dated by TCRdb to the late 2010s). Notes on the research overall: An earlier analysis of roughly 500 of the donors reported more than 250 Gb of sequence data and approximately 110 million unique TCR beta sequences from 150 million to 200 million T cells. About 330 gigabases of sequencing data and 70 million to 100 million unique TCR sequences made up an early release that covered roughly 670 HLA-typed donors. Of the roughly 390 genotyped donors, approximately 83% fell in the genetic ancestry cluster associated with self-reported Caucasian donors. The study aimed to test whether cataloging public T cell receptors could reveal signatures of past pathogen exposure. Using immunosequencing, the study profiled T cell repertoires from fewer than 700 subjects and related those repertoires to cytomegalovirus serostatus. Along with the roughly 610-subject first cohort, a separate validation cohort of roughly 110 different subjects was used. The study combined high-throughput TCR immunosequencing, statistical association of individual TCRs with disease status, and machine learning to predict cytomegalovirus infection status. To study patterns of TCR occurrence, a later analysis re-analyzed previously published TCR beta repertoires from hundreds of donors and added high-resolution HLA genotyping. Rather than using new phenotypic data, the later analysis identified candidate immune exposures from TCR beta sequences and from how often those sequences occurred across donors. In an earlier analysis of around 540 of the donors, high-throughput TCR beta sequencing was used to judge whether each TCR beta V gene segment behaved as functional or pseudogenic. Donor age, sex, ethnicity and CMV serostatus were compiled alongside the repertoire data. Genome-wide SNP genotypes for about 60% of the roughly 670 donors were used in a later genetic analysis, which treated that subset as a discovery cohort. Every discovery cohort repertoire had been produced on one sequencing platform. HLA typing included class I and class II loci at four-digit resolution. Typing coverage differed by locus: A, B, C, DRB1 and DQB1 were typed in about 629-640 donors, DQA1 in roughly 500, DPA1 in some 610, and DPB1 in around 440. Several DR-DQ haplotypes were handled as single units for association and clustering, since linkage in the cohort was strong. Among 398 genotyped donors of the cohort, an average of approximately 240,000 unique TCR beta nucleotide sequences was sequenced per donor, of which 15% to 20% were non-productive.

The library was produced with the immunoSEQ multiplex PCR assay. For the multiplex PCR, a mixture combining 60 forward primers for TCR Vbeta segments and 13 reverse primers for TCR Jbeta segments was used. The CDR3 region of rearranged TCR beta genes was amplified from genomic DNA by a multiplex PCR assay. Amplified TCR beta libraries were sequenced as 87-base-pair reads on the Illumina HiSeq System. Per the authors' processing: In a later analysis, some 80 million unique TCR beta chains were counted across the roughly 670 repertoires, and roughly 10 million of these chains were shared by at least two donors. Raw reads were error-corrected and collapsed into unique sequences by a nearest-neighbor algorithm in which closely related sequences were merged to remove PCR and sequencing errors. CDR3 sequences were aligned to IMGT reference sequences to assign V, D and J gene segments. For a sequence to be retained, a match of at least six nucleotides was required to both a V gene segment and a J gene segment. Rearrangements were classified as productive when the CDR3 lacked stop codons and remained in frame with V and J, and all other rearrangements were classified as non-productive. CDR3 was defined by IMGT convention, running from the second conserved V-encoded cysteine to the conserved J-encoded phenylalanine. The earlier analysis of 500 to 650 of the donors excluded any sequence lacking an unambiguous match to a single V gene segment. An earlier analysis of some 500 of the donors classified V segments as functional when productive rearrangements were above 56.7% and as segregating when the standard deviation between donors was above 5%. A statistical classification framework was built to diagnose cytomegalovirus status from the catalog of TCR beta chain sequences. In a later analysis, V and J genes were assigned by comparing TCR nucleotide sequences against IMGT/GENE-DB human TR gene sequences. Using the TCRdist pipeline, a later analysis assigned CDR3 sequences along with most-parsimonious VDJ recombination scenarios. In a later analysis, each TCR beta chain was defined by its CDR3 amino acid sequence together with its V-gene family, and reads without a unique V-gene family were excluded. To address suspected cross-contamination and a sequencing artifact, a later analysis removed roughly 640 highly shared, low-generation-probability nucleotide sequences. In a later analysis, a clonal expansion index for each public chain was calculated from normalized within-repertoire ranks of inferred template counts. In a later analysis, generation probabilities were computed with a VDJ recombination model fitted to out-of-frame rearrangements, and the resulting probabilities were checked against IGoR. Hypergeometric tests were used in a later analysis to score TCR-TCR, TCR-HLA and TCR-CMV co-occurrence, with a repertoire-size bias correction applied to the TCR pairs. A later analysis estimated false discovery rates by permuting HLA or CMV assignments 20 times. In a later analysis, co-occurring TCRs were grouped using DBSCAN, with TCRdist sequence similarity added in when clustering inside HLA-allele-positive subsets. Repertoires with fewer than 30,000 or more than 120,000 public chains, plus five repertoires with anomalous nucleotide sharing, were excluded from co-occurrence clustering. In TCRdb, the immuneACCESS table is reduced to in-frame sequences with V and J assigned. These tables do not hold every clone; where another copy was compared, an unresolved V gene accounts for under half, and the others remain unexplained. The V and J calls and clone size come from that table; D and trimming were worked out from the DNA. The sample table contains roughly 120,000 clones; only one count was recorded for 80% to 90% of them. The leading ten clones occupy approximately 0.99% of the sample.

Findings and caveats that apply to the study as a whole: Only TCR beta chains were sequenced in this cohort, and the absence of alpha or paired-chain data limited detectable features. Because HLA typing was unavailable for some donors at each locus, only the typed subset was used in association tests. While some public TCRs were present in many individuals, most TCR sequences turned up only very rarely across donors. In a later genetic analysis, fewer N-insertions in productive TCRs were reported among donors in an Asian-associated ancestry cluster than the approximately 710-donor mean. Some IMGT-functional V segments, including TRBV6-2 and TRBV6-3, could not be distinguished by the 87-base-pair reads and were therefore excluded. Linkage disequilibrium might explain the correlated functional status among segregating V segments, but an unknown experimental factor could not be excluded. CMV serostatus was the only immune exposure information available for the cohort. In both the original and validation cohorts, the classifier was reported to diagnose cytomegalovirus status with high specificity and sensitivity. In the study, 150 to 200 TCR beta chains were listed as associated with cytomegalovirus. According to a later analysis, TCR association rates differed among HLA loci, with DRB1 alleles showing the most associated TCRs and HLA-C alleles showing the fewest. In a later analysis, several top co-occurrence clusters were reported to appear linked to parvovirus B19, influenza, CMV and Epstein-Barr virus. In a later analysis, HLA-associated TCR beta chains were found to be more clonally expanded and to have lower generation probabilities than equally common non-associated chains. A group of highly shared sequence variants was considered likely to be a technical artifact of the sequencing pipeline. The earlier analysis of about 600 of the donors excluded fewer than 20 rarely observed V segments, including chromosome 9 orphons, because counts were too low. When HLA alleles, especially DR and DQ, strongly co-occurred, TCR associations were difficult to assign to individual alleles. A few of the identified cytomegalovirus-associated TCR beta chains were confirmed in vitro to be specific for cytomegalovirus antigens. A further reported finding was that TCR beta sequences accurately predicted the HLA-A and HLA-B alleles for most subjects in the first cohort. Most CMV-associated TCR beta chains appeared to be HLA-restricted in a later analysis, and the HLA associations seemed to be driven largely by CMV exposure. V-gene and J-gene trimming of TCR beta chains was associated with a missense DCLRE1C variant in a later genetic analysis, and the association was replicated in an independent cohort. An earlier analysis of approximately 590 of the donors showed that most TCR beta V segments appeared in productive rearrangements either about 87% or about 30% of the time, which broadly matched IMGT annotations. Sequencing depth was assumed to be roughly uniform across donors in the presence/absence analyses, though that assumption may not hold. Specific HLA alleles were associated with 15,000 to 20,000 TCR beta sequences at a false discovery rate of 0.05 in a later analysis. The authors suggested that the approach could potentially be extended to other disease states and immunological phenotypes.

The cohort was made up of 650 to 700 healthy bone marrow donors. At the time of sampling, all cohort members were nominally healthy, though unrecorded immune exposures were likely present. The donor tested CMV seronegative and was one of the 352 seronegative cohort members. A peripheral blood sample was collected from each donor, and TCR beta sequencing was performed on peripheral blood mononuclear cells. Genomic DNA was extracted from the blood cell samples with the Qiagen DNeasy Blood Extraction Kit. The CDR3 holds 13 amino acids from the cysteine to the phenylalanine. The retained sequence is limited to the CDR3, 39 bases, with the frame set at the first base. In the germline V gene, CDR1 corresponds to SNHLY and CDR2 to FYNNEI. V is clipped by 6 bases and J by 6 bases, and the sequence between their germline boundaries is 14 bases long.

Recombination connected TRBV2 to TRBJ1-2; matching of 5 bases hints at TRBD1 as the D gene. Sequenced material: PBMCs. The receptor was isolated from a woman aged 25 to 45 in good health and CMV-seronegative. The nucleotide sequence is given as TGTGCCAGCAGCGCTTGGGGGGGGAATGGCTACACCTTC. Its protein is CASSAWGGNGYTF.